The subject of this entry is one T cell receptor beta chain. At one end, the junction sequence differs from germline, possibly due to a read error. This sample stems from a study of T cell responses to AZD1222 COVID-19 vaccine. Looking at the study overall: Second doses that came at about 4 or about 12 weeks were put together.

Some clones are missing from TCRdb's copy, which holds only in-frame ones; the method was immunoSEQ multiplex PCR. Of around 92,000 clones in the sample, around 84% were seen once. The specimen was peripheral blood, collected on day 0 of AZD1222 vaccination. The source is an adult in good health.

CDR3 amino acids: CASTQVAGGSYEQYF. The CDR3 DNA sequence: TGTGCCAGCACCCAAGTGGCGGGAGGCTCCTACGAGCAGTACTTC. V usage is TRBV3-1 (or the pseudogene TRBV3-2) and J usage is TRBJ2-7; TRBD2 agrees at 8 bases. CDR3 size: 15 residues. CDR1 is LGHDT and CDR2 is YNNKEL in the germline V gene (reference sequence).